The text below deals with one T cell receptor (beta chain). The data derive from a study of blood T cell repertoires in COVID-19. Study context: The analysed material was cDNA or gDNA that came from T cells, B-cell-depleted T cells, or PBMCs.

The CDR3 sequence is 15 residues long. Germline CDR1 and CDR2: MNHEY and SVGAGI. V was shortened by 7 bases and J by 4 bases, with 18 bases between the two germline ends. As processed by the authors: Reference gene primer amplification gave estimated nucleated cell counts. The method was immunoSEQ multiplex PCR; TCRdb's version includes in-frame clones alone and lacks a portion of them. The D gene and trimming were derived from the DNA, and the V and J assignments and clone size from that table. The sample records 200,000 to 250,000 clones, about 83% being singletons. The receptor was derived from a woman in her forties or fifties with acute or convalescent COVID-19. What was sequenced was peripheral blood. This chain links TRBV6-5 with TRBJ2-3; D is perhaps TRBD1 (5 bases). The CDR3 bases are TGTGCCAGCAACGGCTTGGAGAAGGGGCCAGATACGCAGTATTTT. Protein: CASNGLEKGPDTQYF.